Listed here are 8 T cell receptor beta chains from one sample, sequenced in a study of blood T cell repertoires in COVID-19. The data were produced by immunoSEQ multiplex PCR, yet TCRdb's version contains in-frame clones alone and is incomplete. The sample shows approximately 140,000 clones, about 88% of them seen only once. Sequencing input: peripheral blood. These TCRs come from a human donor with COVID-19, enrolled during active disease. The donor label of this sample is uncertain.

This chain joins TRBV7-9 and TRBJ2-7; D is possibly TRBD1 (6 bases). Germline CDR1 reads SEHNR; CDR2 reads FQNEAQ (reference sequence). CDR3 length: 16 residues. Between the trimmed V and J ends, which lost 5 bases and 3 bases, there was a span of 20 bases. This CDR3 reads CASSQHRAGTLYEQYF. The CDR3 DNA follows: TGTGCCAGCAGCCAACACAGGGCAGGGACACTCTACGAGCAGTACTTC.

This clone has just one count. The rearrangement joins TRBV19 to TRBJ2-2; no firm D call. CDR1 and CDR2 (germline): LNHDA, SQIVND (reference sequence). The CDR3 contains 12 residues. Between the trimmed V and J ends, which lost 3 bases and 7 bases, there was a span of 6 bases. The CDR3 DNA follows: TGTGCCAGTAGTATTAGTGTCGGGGAGCTGTTTTTT. Encoded protein: CASSISVGELFF.

This clone is categorized as medium-sized. The CDR3 DNA reads as TGTGCCAGCAGTTTACAGGTCCAGGGGACTAGCGAGCAGTACTTC. Protein: CASSLQVQGTSEQYF. The chain links TRBV27 to TRBJ2-7; 8 nucleotides agree with TRBD2. The CDR3 runs to 15 residues. V lost 2 bases to trimming and J lost 6 bases; unmatched junction nucleotides: 9. Germline-derived CDR1 and CDR2 are MNHEY and SMNVEV (reference sequence).

The chain couples TRBV10-3 to TRBJ2-1; the D is unclear. From germline, CDR1 is ENHRY and CDR2 SYGVKD. The CDR3 extends over 11 amino acids. Trimming pared 3 bases from V and 9 bases from J, leaving 6 bases between. In nucleotides, the CDR3 is TGTGCCATCAGTGATCCGGGTGAGCAGTTCTTC. It is translated as CAISDPGEQFF.

The chain combines TRBV19 with TRBJ2-3, with D perhaps TRBD2 (6 bases). Trimming removed 7 bases from V and 2 bases from J, with 16 bases in between. Germline values: CDR1 LNHDA, CDR2 SQIVND (reference sequence). The CDR3 contains 15 residues. Written as DNA, the CDR3 is TGTGCCAGTACCACCGGGACTGTCACCACAGATACGCAGTATTTT. It yields the protein CASTTGTVTTDTQYF.

The chain links TRBV21-1 to TRBJ1-2; TRBD1, the table's D call, was not compared with the DNA. TRBV21-1 constitutes a pseudogene. This CDR3 is built from 17 residues. CDR3 sequence: CASSPSAGTGANYGYTF. The CDR3 nucleotides are TGTGCCAGCAGTCCCTCCGCCGGGACAGGGGCTAACTATGGCTACACCTTC.

The V and J genes are TRBV11-2 and TRBJ2-3, with D possibly TRBD2 on 5 matching bases. The V end was cut by 5 bases, the J end by 6 bases, with 15 bases between. CDR1 is SGHAT, CDR2 FQNNGV, per germline. This CDR3 has 14 residues. Here the CDR3 DNA reads TGTGCCAGCAGCCCCCGGACCCGAGGGGATACGCAGTATTTT. Translated: CASSPRTRGDTQYF.

The chain couples TRBV12-3 or TRBV12-4 to TRBJ2-2, with TRBD1 identical over 8 bases. The CDR3 sequence is 13 residues long. V trimming: 5 bases; J trimming: 11 bases; junction bases outside the gene matches: 7. CDR3 nucleotide sequence: TGTGCCAGCAGTCCCCCGACAGGGGTTGAGCTGTTTTTT. Amino acid sequence: CASSPPTGVELFF.